The 8 T cell receptor beta chains below were found in one sample sequenced in a study of T cell responses to AZD1222 COVID-19 vaccine. Profiling relied on immunoSEQ multiplex PCR, and the TCRdb table lists in-frame clones only, not all of them. The table shows about 180,000 clones, with 94% occurring only once. Source: peripheral blood, taken 28 days after the second AZD1222 dose. These receptors were taken from an adult who received the AZD1222 COVID-19 vaccine.

The CDR3 reads CASSQDNFDSYEQYF. Here the CDR3 DNA reads TGCGCCAGCAGCCAAGATAACTTCGACTCCTACGAGCAGTACTTC. The chain employs TRBV4-1 and TRBJ2-7, with D uncertain. The CDR3 has 15 residues. Trimming pared 0 bases from V and 0 bases from J, leaving 9 bases between. Germline loops: CDR1 MGHRA, CDR2 YSYEKL.

The gene calls are TRBV18 and TRBJ1-5; no firm D call. V was cut by 1 base and J by 2 bases, with 9 bases left in between. This CDR3 region has 15 residues. Germline V gene sequence: CDR1 KGHSH, CDR2 LQKENI. The CDR3: CASSPLNSGNQPQHF. The CDR3 DNA follows: TGTGCCAGCTCACCACTTAACAGTGGCAATCAGCCCCAGCATTTT.

The V gene is TRBV18, the J gene TRBJ2-3; 11 bases match TRBD1. V shed 2 bases, J shed 4 bases, and the junction held 8 bases outside the gene matches. In germline, CDR1 is KGHSH, CDR2 LQKENI. CDR3 length: 17 residues. The CDR3 region is CASSPRLPGQGADTQYF. The CDR3 bases are TGTGCCAGCTCACCAAGACTTCCGGGACAGGGGGCAGATACGCAGTATTTT.

The J gene is TRBJ1-1, the V gene TRBV29-1, with D maybe TRBD1 (5 bases). This CDR3 comprises 12 residues. The germline gives CDR1 SQVTM, CDR2 ANQGSEA. Between the trimmed V and J ends, which lost 4 bases and 3 bases, there was a span of 9 bases. The CDR3 reads CSVGEGDTEAFF. Here the CDR3 DNA reads TGCAGCGTTGGAGAAGGGGACACTGAAGCTTTCTTT.

The CDR3 here is CASSSRSGRVEQYF. The CDR3 DNA reads as TGTGCCAGCAGCTCCCGGAGCGGGAGGGTCGAGCAGTACTTC. The chain joins TRBV11-3 to TRBJ2-7; 10 bases agree with TRBD2. Germline CDR1 SGHNT, CDR2 YENEEA. The CDR3 totals 14 residues. V lost 4 bases, J lost 6 bases, and 6 bases stayed unmatched.

The chain links TRBV27 to TRBJ2-3; unclear D gene. The V gene's germline CDR1 is MNHEY and CDR2 SMNVEV (reference sequence). Trimming cost V 3 bases and J 2 bases, with 6 bases left between them. The length of the CDR3 is 13 residues. The CDR3 DNA reads as TGTGCCAGCAGTTTCGTCTTCACAGATACGCAGTATTTT. Translating gives CASSFVFTDTQYF.

The CDR3 is CASSLGQPNQPQHF. CDR3 bases: TGTGCCAGCAGCTTAGGACAGCCGAATCAGCCCCAGCATTTT. This chain links TRBV7-9 with TRBJ1-5; maybe TRBD1 (5 bases). Germline values: CDR1 SEHNR, CDR2 FQNEAQ (reference sequence). This CDR3 has 14 residues. Deletions cut 1 base from V and 4 bases from J, with 8 bases between.

The chain joins TRBV6-5 to TRBJ1-2; D not resolved. Germline V gene sequence: CDR1 MNHEY, CDR2 SVGAGI. Deletions cut 8 bases from V and 3 bases from J, with 7 bases between. The length of the CDR3 is 11 residues. The CDR3 spells CASSRDYGYTF. CDR3 sequence (DNA): TGTGCCAGCTCCCGTGACTATGGCTACACCTTC.